This TCR beta chain stems from a study of cytomegalovirus exposure and HLA in healthy donors. This clone occurred a few times. Its antigen is not identified. PCR primers comprised 60 Vbeta and 13 Jbeta primers. The table came from immunoSEQ multiplex PCR; TCRdb's copy has only in-frame clones and leaves some out. The table has 100,000 or so clones, more than 65% seen once. Overall study findings and caveats: Overall, about 160 TCR beta chains were annotated as cytomegalovirus-associated.

The TCR was taken from a man aged 35 to 55 in good health and CMV-seropositive. Sequenced: PBMCs.

Here the CDR3 DNA reads TGTGCCAGCAGTTACTATGCCAGCTCCTACAATGAGCAGTTCTTC. Translation gives CASSYYASSYNEQFF. V and J are TRBV9 and TRBJ2-1; D unresolved. There are 15 residues in the CDR3. Germline loops: CDR1 SGDLS, CDR2 YYNGEE. Trimming removed 5 bases from V and 0 bases from J, with 12 bases in between.